Listed below are T cell receptor beta chains from one sample, sequenced in a study of cytomegalovirus exposure and HLA in healthy donors. Sequenced by immunoSEQ multiplex PCR; TCRdb stores in-frame clones only, minus some. The sample holds some 100,000 clones, around 83% seen once. Material: PBMCs. The receptors were sampled from a young woman in good health and CMV-seronegative. The CDR3 runs from the conserved cysteine through the conserved F or W. A D gene is named only where the DNA matches it firmly. Clone size is not always given. Where it is, it says once, few, many or a class for expanded clones.

TRBV28,TRBD1,NA,TRBJ1-1,CASSLSPGQLNTEAFF,TGTGCCAGCAGTTTATCTCCGGGACAGTTGAACACTGAAGCTTTCTTT
TRBV18,NA,NA,TRBJ2-5,CASSPGHQETQYF,TGTGCCAGCTCACCCGGACATCAAGAGACCCAGTACTTC
TRBV11-2,TRBD1,NA,TRBJ1-2,CASTDQQGPEGYTF,TGTGCCAGCACTGACCAACAGGGGCCTGAAGGCTACACCTTC
TRBV28,NA,NA,TRBJ2-4,CASSSPGFWDIQYF,TGTGCCAGCAGTTCCCCAGGGTTTTGGGACATTCAGTACTTC
TRBV5-6,TRBD1,NA,TRBJ2-7,CASSLDRVHDEQYF,TGTGCCAGCAGCCTGGACAGGGTGCATGACGAGCAGTACTTC
TRBV21-1,NA,NA,TRBJ1-6,CASSPSLPAPLHF,TGTGCCAGCAGCCCAAGCCTCCCAGCGCCCCTCCACTTT
TRBV7-9,TRBD2,NA,TRBJ2-1,CASSLGTSGADEQFF,TGTGCCAGCAGCCTCGGGACTAGCGGGGCGGATGAGCAGTTCTTC
TRBV11-2,NA,few,TRBJ2-1,CASSRDPGSIEQFF,TGTGCCAGCAGCCGAGACCCAGGGTCTATTGAGCAGTTCTTC
TRBV6-6,TRBD2,few,TRBJ2-7,CASSSSTSGRRREQYF,TGTGCCAGCAGTTCCTCGACTAGCGGGAGACGTAGAGAGCAGTACTTC
TRBV6-4,TRBD1,NA,TRBJ2-7,CASSDSPGQGTGEQYF,TGTGCCAGCAGTGACAGTCCGGGACAGGGGACGGGCGAGCAGTACTTC
TRBV27,TRBD1,NA,TRBJ2-7,CASSRGTGGWNEQYF,TGTGCCAGCAGTCGGGGGACAGGGGGATGGAACGAGCAGTACTTC
TRBV6-6,NA,NA,TRBJ1-3,CASRDTGFSGNTIYF,TGTGCCAGCAGGGATACAGGGTTCTCTGGAAACACCATATATTTT
TRBV2,NA,NA,TRBJ1-5,CASNEGGRNQPQHF,TGTGCCAGCAACGAGGGTGGGCGCAATCAGCCCCAGCATTTT
TRBV28,TRBD1,NA,TRBJ2-5,CASSPTTGGETQYF,TGTGCCAGCAGTCCTACGACAGGGGGAGAGACCCAGTACTTC
TRBV27,NA,NA,TRBJ2-3,CASSSNRVRRYF,TGTGCCAGCAGTTCAAACCGGGTCCGGCGGTATTTT
TRBV18,NA,NA,TRBJ2-2,CASSPLTYTGELFF,TGTGCCAGCTCACCACTCACATATACCGGGGAGCTGTTTTTT
TRBV5-4,TRBD2,NA,TRBJ2-5,CASSLNLAGAETQYF,TGTGCCAGCAGCTTAAACCTAGCGGGAGCAGAGACCCAGTACTTC
TRBV27,TRBD1,NA,TRBJ2-1,CASSPTGTQGASYNEQFF,TGTGCCAGCAGTCCTACGGGAACCCAGGGGGCTTCCTACAATGAGCAGTTCTTC
TRBV4-3,NA,NA,TRBJ2-5,CASSQDREETQYF,TGCGCCAGCAGCCAAGACAGGGAAGAGACCCAGTACTTC
TRBV14,NA,NA,TRBJ1-3,CASSLAVVSGNTIYF,TGTGCCAGCAGTCTCGCGGTCGTCTCTGGAAACACCATATATTTT
TRBV30,TRBD1,NA,TRBJ1-4,CAWSQPGQGREKLFF,TGTGCCTGGAGTCAGCCGGGACAGGGGCGAGAAAAACTGTTTTTT
TRBV9,NA,NA,TRBJ2-3,CASSVASGRSTDTQYF,TGTGCCAGCAGCGTAGCATCAGGGAGGAGCACAGATACGCAGTATTTT
TRBV4-3,NA,few,TRBJ1-1,CASSQDATVYEAFF,TGCGCCAGCAGCCAAGATGCGACAGTTTATGAAGCTTTCTTT
TRBV18,TRBD1,NA,TRBJ1-1,CASSPRQGRTEAFF,TGTGCCAGCTCACCTCGACAGGGAAGGACTGAAGCTTTCTTT
TRBV20-1,NA,NA,TRBJ2-2,CSARRTGELFF,TGCAGTGCTAGGCGAACCGGGGAGCTGTTTTTT
TRBV6-6,TRBD2,NA,TRBJ2-3,CASSGSTGGTQYF,TGTGCCAGCAGCGGGTCCACGGGGGGTACGCAGTATTTT
TRBV4-1,NA,NA,TRBJ1-4,CASRPRVGAGNEKLFF,TGCGCCAGCAGACCCAGGGTCGGAGCAGGTAATGAAAAACTGTTTTTT
TRBV28,TRBD2,NA,TRBJ2-7,CASSYPQREGGEQYF,TGTGCCAGCAGTTACCCCCAGCGGGAGGGGGGCGAGCAGTACTTC
TRBV5-1,NA,NA,TRBJ2-1,CASGLEGTVYNEQFF,TGCGCCAGCGGCTTGGAGGGGACAGTCTACAATGAGCAGTTCTTC
TRBV5-1,NA,NA,TRBJ1-2,CASSPESQGKNTF,TGCGCCAGCAGCCCCGAGTCGCAGGGGAAAAACACCTTC
TRBV28,NA,NA,TRBJ2-1,CASGGDNEQFF,TGTGCCAGCGGCGGAGACAATGAGCAGTTCTTC
TRBV27,TRBD1,NA,TRBJ2-7,CASSLWTGHYEQYF,TGTGCCAGCAGTTTATGGACAGGGCACTACGAGCAGTACTTC
TRBV2,TRBD1,once,TRBJ2-7,CASSEQGQSYEQYF,TGTGCCAGCAGTGAGCAGGGACAGAGCTACGAGCAGTACTTC
TRBV10-2,TRBD1,NA,TRBJ1-1,CASSDGQGLEYTEAFF,TGCGCCAGCAGTGACGGACAGGGGCTGGAGTACACTGAAGCTTTCTTT
TRBV7-3,NA,NA,TRBJ2-3,CASSLNPALGTDTQYF,TGTGCCAGCAGCTTAAACCCAGCGCTGGGCACAGATACGCAGTATTTT